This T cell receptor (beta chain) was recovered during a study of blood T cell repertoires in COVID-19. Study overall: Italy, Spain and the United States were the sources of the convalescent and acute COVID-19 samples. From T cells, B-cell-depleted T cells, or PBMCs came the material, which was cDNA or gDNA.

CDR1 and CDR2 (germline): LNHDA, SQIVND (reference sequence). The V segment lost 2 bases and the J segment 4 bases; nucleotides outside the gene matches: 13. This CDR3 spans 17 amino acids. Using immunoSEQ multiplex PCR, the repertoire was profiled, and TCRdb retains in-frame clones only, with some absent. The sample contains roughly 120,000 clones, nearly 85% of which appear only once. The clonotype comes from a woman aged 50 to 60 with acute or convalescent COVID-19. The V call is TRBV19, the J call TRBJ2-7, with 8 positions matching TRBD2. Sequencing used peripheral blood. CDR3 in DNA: TGTGCCAGTAGTATAACCAGCGGGGGCAGCTCTGTTTACGAGCAGTACTTC. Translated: CASSITSGGSSVYEQYF. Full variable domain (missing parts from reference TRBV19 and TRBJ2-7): DGGITQSPKYLFRKEGQNVTLSCEQNLNHDAMYWYRQDPGQGLRLIYYSQIVNDFQKGDIAEGYSVSREKKESFPLTVTSAQKNPTAFYLCASSITSGGSSVYEQYFGPGTRLTVT.